This T cell receptor beta chain was documented in a study of T cells after posttransplantation cyclophosphamide. V was shortened by 2 bases and J by 11 bases, with 15 bases between the two germline ends. The CDR3 runs to 13 residues. Germline CDR1 reads SEHNR; CDR2 reads FQNEAQ (reference sequence). Assay used: immunoSEQ multiplex PCR; TCRdb lists only in-frame clones, some missing. The sample includes about 10,000 clones, roughly four fifths of them seen just once. A marrow graft followed busulfan-fludarabine conditioning, with cyclophosphamide on days +3 and +4. The sample here was PBMCs, taken 1,900 to 2,000 days after a stem cell transplant with posttransplant cyclophosphamide. The rearrangement links TRBV7-9 to TRBJ1-1; D gene ambiguous. The receptor was isolated from a female patient aged 40-50 years who received an allogeneic stem cell transplant from a related donor, was CMV-positive, and had no GVHD. Some T cells could come from the graft donor. CDR3: CASSLMSPIGAFF. In DNA, the CDR3 is TGTGCCAGCAGCTTAATGTCCCCTATCGGGGCTTTCTTT.